The clone carrying this T cell receptor (beta chain) was picked up a small number of times. The gene names here belong to mouse. Coverage ceases 1 residue before the CDR3 finishes, and the germline J gene fills in the end. The repertoire was sequenced with immunoSEQ multiplex PCR; TCRdb's copy has only in-frame clones and lacks some. The sample contains approximately 8,500 clones, roughly 44% of which appear only once. Specified time point: mouse harvest day 7 after allogeneic transplant. Each mouse received 10^7 T-cell-depleted marrow cells plus 10^6 splenic CD5+ T cells by tail vein. This sample was taken from a study of tissue T cells after allogeneic stem cell transplantation. Trimming stripped 5 bases from V and 1 base from J, with 6 bases between. The CDR3 is made up of 14 amino acids. The germline CDR1 and CDR2 sequences are KGHPV and FQNQEV (reference sequence).

This receptor was obtained from a female BALB/c mouse given C57BL/6 T cells with graft-versus-host disease after an allogeneic hematopoietic cell transplant. Material for sequencing was skin. The chain combines TRBV26 with TRBJ1-6; D gene unclear. TRBJ1-6 is an ORF for which the function is uncertain. CDR3 DNA, as far as it was read: TGTGCCAGCAGTTACGGGTCCTATAATTCGCCCCTCTAC. Protein: CASSYGSYNSPLY. The full CDR3 is CASSYGSYNSPLYF.